The clone carrying this T cell receptor (beta chain) appeared once. Its target is unknown. This entry is derived from a study of shared clonotypes between healthy human individuals. For the study at large: Three plates each covered CD4 naive and memory; CD8 naive two, CD8 memory one. Findings and caveats of the study: An effect of sequencing depth on clonotype sharing among donors was expected. A generally larger estimated richness was seen in naive subsets than in memory subsets. For naive CD4 cells, around 5.1% of clonotypes were shared across a handful of donors.

The repertoire was sequenced with immunoSEQ multiplex PCR; TCRdb's copy has only in-frame clones and lacks some. The sample lists about 1.5 million clones; around 97% were seen once. This CDR3 contains 14 residues. The trim removed 5 bases at V and 9 bases at J, leaving 5 bases unmatched. The V gene's germline CDR1 is SGDLS and CDR2 YYNGEE. Material for sequencing was naive CD4+ T cells sorted from blood. Subset of the sample: CD45RA+ positively selected. The J gene is TRBJ2-1, the V gene TRBV9, with 13 bases matching TRBD2. The source is a man under 40 in good health. The CDR3 region has the DNA TGTGCCAGCAGGAGGACTAGCGGGAGCACTGAGCAGTTCTTC. This gives the protein CASRRTSGSTEQFF.